This is a list of T cell receptor beta chains from one sample in a study of cytomegalovirus exposure and HLA in healthy donors. This table comes from immunoSEQ multiplex PCR, and its TCRdb copy is limited to in-frame clones, with some not included. Altogether 300,000 or so clones are present, almost 85% being singletons, with the ten largest covering more than 1.5%. The sample comprised PBMCs. Every receptor here comes from a woman between 35 and 50 years old in good health and CMV-seropositive. CDR3s include the opening cysteine and the closing phenylalanine or tryptophan. D genes are given only for firm matches. Where a row states a size, it is once, few, many or the class of an expanded clone; other rows omit it.

TRBV6-5	.	.	TRBJ1-2	TGTGCCAGCAGTTACGGGGGCAGCAATTATGGCTACACCTTC	CASSYGGSNYGYTF
TRBV2	.	.	TRBJ1-1	TGTGCCAGCAGTTCGCCGGGGTTGGACACTGAAGCTTTCTTT	CASSSPGLDTEAFF
TRBV7-9	.	.	TRBJ1-1	TGTGCCAGCAGCTTAGTGGGGGCGGGGGATACTGAAGCTTTCTTT	CASSLVGAGDTEAFF
TRBV19	TRBD1	.	TRBJ1-3	TGTGCCAGTAGTAGGACAGGCTCTGGAAACACCATATATTTT	CASSRTGSGNTIYF
TRBV13	.	.	TRBJ2-3	TGTGCCAGCAGCTTAGGGGAGACTAGGCCGGGAGATGGAGATACGCAGTATTTT	CASSLGETRPGDGDTQYF
TRBV30	TRBD1	.	TRBJ1-2	TGTGCCTGGAGTGTGGGGACAGGGGGCGATGGCTACACCTTC	CAWSVGTGGDGYTF
TRBV28	.	.	TRBJ1-1	TGTGCCAGCAGTTTCCCAGGAAGGGCTTTCTTT	CASSFPGRAFF
TRBV2	TRBD1	.	TRBJ1-5	TGTGCCAGCAGGGGGACAGGGACGGGCAATCAGCCCCAGCATTTT	CASRGTGTGNQPQHF
TRBV18	TRBD1	.	TRBJ1-2	TGTGCCAGCTCTCTACCCGGGACAGGGAACTATGGCTACACCTTC	CASSLPGTGNYGYTF
TRBV30	.	.	TRBJ1-1	TGTGCCTGGAGTTTCGACTTGGACACTGAAGCTTTCTTT	CAWSFDLDTEAFF
TRBV7-2	.	.	TRBJ2-1	TGTGCCAGCAGCTTGCTGATGACTACAAACAAGAATGAGCAGTTCTTC	CASSLLMTTNKNEQFF
TRBV28	TRBD1	.	TRBJ2-7	TGTGCCAGCAGTGCTGGGACAGGGGAGCAGTACTTC	CASSAGTGEQYF
TRBV19	TRBD1	once	TRBJ2-3	TGTGCCAGTAGTACCGGGGCAGGGGGCGGAGATACGCAGTATTTT	CASSTGAGGGDTQYF
TRBV14	.	.	TRBJ1-1	TGTGCCAGCGCCCTTTTAACAGGGAGCTCTGAAGCTTTCTTT	CASALLTGSSEAFF
TRBV9	.	.	TRBJ1-1	TGTGCCAGCACCCCCAGCGTCGTGGTTGCTGAAGCTTTCTTT	CASTPSVVVAEAFF
TRBV5-1	.	.	TRBJ1-5	TGCGCCAGCAGCTTGGAGGGGGTTAGCAATCAGCCCCAGCATTTT	CASSLEGVSNQPQHF
TRBV19	.	few	TRBJ1-2	TGTGCCAGTAGTATAGCGGCACAGGTCAATGGCGGCTACACCTTC	CASSIAAQVNGGYTF
TRBV29-1	TRBD1	.	TRBJ2-7	TGCAGCGTTGTACCTCAGGGGGCCGGCGAGCAGTACTTC	CSVVPQGAGEQYF
TRBV6-5	TRBD1	.	TRBJ1-2	TGTGCCAGCAGTTACAACCCCCAACCACAGGGGAATGGCTACACCTTC	CASSYNPQPQGNGYTF
TRBV7-9	.	.	TRBJ2-5	TGTGCCAGCAGCTTAGTAACACAAGAGACCCAGTACTTC	CASSLVTQETQYF
TRBV13	TRBD2	.	TRBJ2-1	TGTGCCAGCAGTTCAAAGCGGGAGAGGAATGAGCAGTTCTTC	CASSSKRERNEQFF
TRBV14	TRBD1	.	TRBJ2-7	TGTGCCAGCAGCCGCCGGGACAGGGCCTACGAGCAGTACTTC	CASSRRDRAYEQYF
TRBV5-1	.	.	TRBJ2-7	TGCGCCAGCAGCCCGGAGGGGGGGGGACCCTACGAGCAGTACTTC	CASSPEGGGPYEQYF
TRBV28	.	few	TRBJ2-7	TGTGCCAGCAGTGTTAGTAAGTACGAGCAGTACTTC	CASSVSKYEQYF
TRBV7-2	.	.	TRBJ2-5	TGTGCCAGCAGCCAAGGGGGGGGTGGGAAGACCCAGTACTTC	CASSQGGGGKTQYF
TRBV29-1	TRBD1	.	TRBJ2-2	TGCAGCGTTGAAGACACAGGGGCATCGAACACCGGGGAGCTGTTTTTT	CSVEDTGASNTGELFF
TRBV7-9	.	.	TRBJ2-5	TGTGCCAGCAGCCTGCCACAGGGCACCCAAGAGACCCAGTACTTC	CASSLPQGTQETQYF
TRBV18	.	few	TRBJ1-1	TGTGCCAGCTCACCACAACAGGCAGTGCAGAACACTGAAGCTTTCTTT	CASSPQQAVQNTEAFF
TRBV5-4	TRBD2	.	TRBJ2-7	TGTGCCAGCAGCTCGGCGGGGACTAGCGTATACGAGCAGTACTTC	CASSSAGTSVYEQYF
TRBV5-1	.	.	TRBJ1-1	TGCGCCAGCAGCTTGGCGGGGGACACTGAAGCTTTCTTT	CASSLAGDTEAFF
TRBV27	.	few	TRBJ1-1	TGTGCCAGCAGTCAAGCGGGACTTACTGAAGCTTTCTTT	CASSQAGLTEAFF
TRBV30	TRBD1	.	TRBJ2-5	TGTGCCTGGAGTCTCGGGGCAGGGGGCCCAGAGACCCAGTACTTC	CAWSLGAGGPETQYF
TRBV7-8	.	.	TRBJ1-1	TGTGCCAGCAGCTCCATGAATGCGGATACTGAAGCTTTCTTT	CASSSMNADTEAFF
TRBV13	.	once	TRBJ2-3	TGTGCCAGCAGCTTATTGCAGATAGATACGCAGTATTTT	CASSLLQIDTQYF
TRBV7-8	TRBD2	once	TRBJ2-1	TGTGCCAGCAGCCCCTTGAGAGCGGGAGTACTCAATGAGCAGTTCTTC	CASSPLRAGVLNEQFF
TRBV4-1	TRBD2	.	TRBJ2-7	TGCGCCAGCAGCCAAGGGGATAGCGGGGACTACGAGCAGTACTTC	CASSQGDSGDYEQYF
TRBV6-4	TRBD2	.	TRBJ2-3	TGTGCCAGCAGTGACTCTAGCGGGATTGGCACAGATACGCAGTATTTT	CASSDSSGIGTDTQYF
TRBV28	.	few	TRBJ1-5	TGTGCCAGCTTCCTTACGGGACAGCCCCAGCATTTT	CASFLTGQPQHF
TRBV18	TRBD1	.	TRBJ1-2	TGTGCCAGCTCACCAGCCGGGACAGTTTATGGCTACACCTTC	CASSPAGTVYGYTF
TRBV27	.	.	TRBJ1-2	TGTGCCAGCAGTTCGGATGATGGGCAAACCCTTGGCTACACCTTC	CASSSDDGQTLGYTF
TRBV2	TRBD1	.	TRBJ2-2	TGTGCCAGCATTTGGGACAGGAACACCGGGGAGCTGTTTTTT	CASIWDRNTGELFF
TRBV10-3	.	.	TRBJ1-5	TGTGCCATCAGTGAGTCGACGGGGGTCTCCAATCAGCCCCAGCATTTT	CAISESTGVSNQPQHF
TRBV30	.	.	TRBJ2-7	TGTGCCTGGACCGGGGTACAGGGCGGCGAGCAGTACTTC	CAWTGVQGGEQYF
TRBV30	TRBD2	.	TRBJ2-7	TGTGCCTGGGGGGGACTAGCTCTAGAGCAGTACTTC	CAWGGLALEQYF
TRBV9	TRBD1	.	TRBJ2-5	TGTGCCAGCAGCGCAAAACAGGGGTCCCAAGAGACCCAGTACTTC	CASSAKQGSQETQYF
TRBV6-5	.	.	TRBJ1-1	TGTGCCAGCAGCTCTACCTGGAACACTGAAGCTTTCTTT	CASSSTWNTEAFF
TRBV5-8	TRBD1	.	TRBJ2-1	TGTGCCAGCAGCTTCGAGGGGGCTGGAAATGAGCAGTTCTTC	CASSFEGAGNEQFF
TRBV6-6	.	.	TRBJ1-1	TGTGCCAGCAGCCCCGGGACATTCTTGGCTTTCTTT	CASSPGTFLAFF
TRBV4-3	.	.	TRBJ2-2	TGCGCCAGCAGCCAAGACGGGTCAATCACCGGGGAGCTGTTTTTT	CASSQDGSITGELFF
TRBV19	.	.	TRBJ2-1	TGTGCCAGTAGTAAATCCCAGGCAGTTGTCGATGAGCAGTTCTTC	CASSKSQAVVDEQFF
TRBV18	.	.	TRBJ2-1	TGTGCCAGCTCACATAATCTAGCAGGAGTCTCCTACAATGAGCAGTTCTTC	CASSHNLAGVSYNEQFF
TRBV7-8	TRBD2	.	TRBJ2-1	TGTGCCAGCAGCCCAGGTCGGGCGGGAGTAAATGAGCAGTTCTTC	CASSPGRAGVNEQFF
TRBV19	TRBD2	.	TRBJ2-7	TGTGCCAGTAGTATAGTCACCCCGGGGACTAGCGGGATTTCCTACGAGCAGTACTTC	CASSIVTPGTSGISYEQYF